The 27 T cell receptor beta chains below come from one sample, sequenced in a study of blood T cell repertoires in COVID-19. Assay: immunoSEQ multiplex PCR; the TCRdb copy retains only in-frame clones and omits some. Among under 200,000 clones listed, about 85% were seen once. What was sequenced was peripheral blood. These TCRs come from a man in his 70s who had recovered from COVID-19.

The gene calls are TRBV29-1 and TRBJ2-1, with 10 bases matching TRBD2. V dropped 7 bases and J dropped 3; count of bases not matched to a gene: 6. Germline-derived CDR1 and CDR2 are SQVTM and ANQGSEA. The CDR3 length is 14 residues. In DNA, the CDR3 is TGCAGCGCTGGACTAGCGGACAACTACAATGAGCAGTTCTTC. It codes for CSAGLADNYNEQFF.

Comment on this clone: Sequence at one end of the junction differs from germline and may be a read error. The chain is built from TRBV7-7 and TRBJ2-5; D ambiguous. Per the germline V gene, CDR1 is SSHAT and CDR2 is FNYEAQ (reference sequence). This CDR3 is 13 amino acids long. The CDR3 sequence is CASSSQPGETQYF. DNA of the CDR3: TGTGCTAGCAGCTCCCAGCCCGGGGAGACCCAGTACTTC.

The V and J genes are TRBV19 and TRBJ2-7; TRBD2 is a possible D gene (6 bases). V gave up 9 bases and J gave up 7 bases, with 19 bases separating them. There are 13 residues in the CDR3. Germline V gene sequence: CDR1 LNHDA, CDR2 SQIVND (reference sequence). Here the CDR3 DNA reads TGTGCCAGCTCGAGCCAGTCGGAGGGGGAGCAGTACTTC. Its protein product is CASSSQSEGEQYF.

The chain links TRBV15 to TRBJ2-5; 14 bases line up with TRBD2. Germline V CDR1 and CDR2: LNHNV, YYDKDF (reference sequence). Unmatched junction bases numbered 6, after V lost 0 bases and J lost 9 bases. The CDR3 consists of 16 residues. This CDR3 is CATSRDGTSGSWSQYF. The CDR3 region has the DNA TGTGCCACCAGCAGAGATGGGACTAGCGGGAGTTGGTCCCAGTACTTC.

This chain connects TRBV19 to TRBJ1-2; D not resolved. Trimming took 3 bases from V and 1 from J, leaving 9 bases between them. The CDR3 is made up of 14 amino acids. Germline CDR1 is LNHDA and CDR2 is SQIVND (reference sequence). The CDR3 is CASSIVGGNYGYTF. The CDR3 coding sequence is TGTGCCAGTAGTATTGTAGGAGGTAACTATGGCTACACCTTC.

This clone has just one count. This chain joins TRBV19 and TRBJ1-2, with 9 positions matching TRBD1. Germline-derived CDR1 and CDR2 are LNHDA and SQIVND (reference sequence). This CDR3 is built from 16 residues. V lost 4 bases to trimming and J lost 2 bases; unmatched junction nucleotides: 8. The CDR3 DNA reads as TGTGCCAGTAGTAATTTCGCGGGGACAGGGAACTATGGCTACACCTTC. This gives the protein CASSNFAGTGNYGYTF.

This chain links TRBV7-2 with TRBJ1-1; TRBD1 might be the D (6 bases). CDR1 is SGHTA, CDR2 FQGNSA, per germline. CDR3 length: 15 residues. V shed 3 bases and J shed 6 bases, with 17 bases lying between them. CDR3 sequence (DNA): TGTGCCAGCAGCTTCGGGCAAGGGGGGGTGGCTGAAGCTTTCTTT. Translated, it gives CASSFGQGGVAEAFF.

This chain links TRBV27 with TRBJ2-3; TRBD1 is a possible D gene (6 bases). V lost 0 bases and J 6 bases, leaving 10 bases between the germline ends. The CDR3 is 14 amino acids. Per the germline V gene, CDR1 is MNHEY and CDR2 is SMNVEV (reference sequence). CDR3 region: CASSLSGAMDTQYF. In DNA form, the CDR3 reads TGTGCCAGCAGTTTATCGGGGGCCATGGATACGCAGTATTTT.

This clone appeared a single time. This rearrangement joins TRBV20-1 to TRBJ2-7; 10 bases are a match to TRBD1. The germline V gene encodes CDR1 DFQATT and CDR2 SNEGSKA (reference sequence). The CDR3 covers 13 residues. After removal of 3 bases from V and 2 bases from J, the junction contained 1 base not matched to a gene. The CDR3 region is CSASDRGPYEQYF. The CDR3 coding sequence is TGCAGTGCTAGTGACAGGGGGCCCTACGAGCAGTACTTC.

CDR3 sequence (DNA): TGTGCCATCAGTAAAGGGGCGAATGAAAAACTGTTTTTT. Its translation is CAISKGANEKLFF. The chain combines TRBV10-3 with TRBJ1-4, with D maybe TRBD1 (5 bases). Germline V lookup: CDR1 ENHRY, CDR2 SYGVKD. Trimming pared 5 bases from V and 5 bases from J, leaving 9 bases between. There are 13 residues in the CDR3.

The V and J genes are TRBV24-1 and TRBJ2-1; the D is unclear. V dropped 6 bases and J dropped 2 bases, with 7 bases sitting between them. Germline V lookup: CDR1 KGHDR, CDR2 SFDVKD. The CDR3 is made up of 13 amino acids. The CDR3 bases are TGTGCCACCAGTCTCAAGCCCTACAATGAGCAGTTCTTC. Translating it yields CATSLKPYNEQFF.

This chain links TRBV5-1 with TRBJ1-1; D is possibly TRBD1 (6 bases). Germline V lookup: CDR1 SGHRS, CDR2 YFSETQ. This CDR3 has 12 residues. With 9 bases removed from V and 11 bases from J, the gap between germline ends came to 20 bases. The CDR3 sequence: CATQEPQGLAFF. In DNA, the CDR3 is TGCGCCACCCAAGAACCACAGGGTCTCGCTTTCTTT.

Comment on this clone: This sample includes further DNA sequences coding for the same CDR3. The chain links TRBV9 to TRBJ2-7; a possible D gene is TRBD2 (6 bases). V lost 0 bases to trimming and J lost 0 bases, with 10 bases between them. The CDR3 covers 15 residues. CDR1 is SGDLS, CDR2 YYNGEE, per germline. The CDR3 loop reads CASSVGGGNSYEQYF. Here the CDR3 DNA reads TGTGCCAGCAGCGTAGGAGGCGGGAACTCCTACGAGCAGTACTTC.

J is TRBJ1-6 and V is TRBV15; D is undetermined. CDR3 length equals 15 residues. The V end was cut by 1 base, the J end by 8 bases, with 12 bases between. Germline lookup yields CDR1 LNHNV and CDR2 YYDKDF (reference sequence). The CDR3 sequence is CATSRGRVSDSPLHF. In nucleotides, the CDR3 is TGTGCCACCAGCAGAGGTCGCGTCAGCGATTCACCCCTCCACTTT.

This chain uses TRBV11-2 with TRBJ2-7, with 8 bases that match TRBD1. The CDR3 spans 14 residues. V dropped 3 bases and J dropped 5; count of bases not matched to a gene: 6. CDR1 is SGHAT, CDR2 FQNNGV, per germline. CDR3 residues: CASSLGQASDEQYF. For the CDR3, the DNA is TGTGCCAGCAGCTTGGGACAGGCCTCAGACGAGCAGTACTTC.

The CDR3 sequence: CASSLRSSGRGNEQFF. The DNA of the CDR3 is TGTGCCAGCAGTTTACGATCCAGCGGGAGGGGGAATGAGCAGTTCTTC. The chain has TRBV28 and TRBJ2-1; TRBD2 aligns across 10 bases. With 2 bases clipped from V and 7 bases from J, the junction kept 8 bases outside the gene matches. The germline CDR1 and CDR2 sequences are MDHEN and SYDVKM. This CDR3 spans 16 amino acids.

The genes are TRBV7-2 and TRBJ2-5; 9 bases match TRBD1. Germline-derived CDR1 and CDR2 are SGHTA and FQGNSA. This CDR3 region has 15 residues. The J segment lost 5 bases and the V segment lost 4 bases, leaving 8 bases of the junction unmatched. CDR3 sequence: CASSWGQGTGETQYF. The CDR3 DNA reads TGTGCCAGCAGCTGGGGACAGGGAACAGGGGAGACCCAGTACTTC.

The chain is built from TRBV19 and TRBJ2-4; 7 bases line up with TRBD1. The length of the CDR3 is 17 residues. The trim removed 2 bases at V and 0 bases at J, leaving 7 bases unmatched. Germline CDR1 LNHDA, CDR2 SQIVND (reference sequence). The CDR3 protein is CASSIMRDSQAKNIQYF. CDR3 sequence (DNA): TGTGCCAGTAGTATAATGAGGGACAGCCAAGCCAAAAACATTCAGTACTTC. The whole variable domain, filled in from reference TRBV19 and TRBJ2-4, reads DGGITQSPKYLFRKEGQNVTLSCEQNLNHDAMYWYRQDPGQGLRLIYYSQIVNDFQKGDIAEGYSVSREKKESFPLTVTSAQKNPTAFYLCASSIMRDSQAKNIQYFGAGTRLSVL.

V is TRBV29-1 and J is TRBJ2-5, with TRBD1 as a possible D gene (6 bases). The CDR3 is 13 amino acids. Germline CDR1 and CDR2: SQVTM and ANQGSEA. V lost 3 bases and J 5 bases, leaving 13 bases between the germline ends. The CDR3: CSVESLRGETQYF. CDR3 sequence (DNA): TGCAGCGTTGAGAGCCTGAGGGGGGAGACCCAGTACTTC. The full variable domain, rest sourced from reference TRBV29-1 and TRBJ2-5, is SAVISQKPSRDICQRGTSLTIQCQVDSQVTMMFWYRQQPGQSLTLIATANQGSEATYESGFVIDKFPISRPNLTFSTLTVSNMSPEDSSIYLCSVESLRGETQYFGPGTRLLVL.

This chain links TRBV12-3 or TRBV12-4 with TRBJ2-1; weak D call: TRBD2 (5 bases). The ends were cut back, 7 bases at V and 8 bases at J, with 12 bases in the middle. The CDR3 consists of 12 residues. The CDR3, as DNA: TGTGCCAGCACGCTAGCAGGAGATGAGCAGTTCTTC. Amino acid sequence: CASTLAGDEQFF.

The rearrangement joins TRBV28 to TRBJ2-7; TRBD2 is a possible D gene (6 bases). CDR1 is MDHEN and CDR2 is SYDVKM in the germline V gene. Deletions cut 5 bases from V and 5 bases from J, with 13 bases between. There are 13 residues in the CDR3. CDR3 in DNA: TGTGCCAGCAGTACCCAAGTAGCGGACGAGCAGTACTTC. This translates into CASSTQVADEQYF.

V and J are TRBV3-1 (or the pseudogene TRBV3-2) and TRBJ1-4, with D possibly TRBD1 on 6 matching bases. CDR1 and CDR2 (germline): LGHDT, YNNKEL (reference sequence). The CDR3 loop spans 14 amino acids. Deletions cut 0 bases from V and 5 bases from J, with 7 bases between. CDR3 DNA sequence: TGTGCCAGCAGCCAAGAAGGACAGAATGAAAAACTGTTTTTT. This gives the protein CASSQEGQNEKLFF.

A note on this clone: This sample includes further DNA sequences coding for the same CDR3. The V gene is TRBV5-1, the J gene TRBJ1-1, with D tentatively TRBD1 (6 bases). Germline V gene sequence: CDR1 SGHRS, CDR2 YFSETQ. The CDR3 totals 13 residues. Trimming took 2 bases from V and 3 from J, leaving 8 bases between them. CDR3 sequence (DNA): TGCGCCAGCAGCTTTAAGGGGGACACTGAAGCTTTCTTT. Translated: CASSFKGDTEAFF.

This clone was found once. This chain uses TRBV7-2 with TRBJ2-2; the match to TRBD2 covers 11 bases. CDR1 is SGHTA, CDR2 FQGNSA, per germline. This CDR3 is built from 17 residues. J was trimmed by 6 bases and V by 4 bases; bases with no gene match: 10. Written as DNA, the CDR3 is TGTGCCAGCAGCTCTGGACTAGCGGGCCGAAAACCCGGGGAGCTGTTTTTT. Translated, it gives CASSSGLAGRKPGELFF.

This chain uses TRBV27 with TRBJ1-6, with a weak D call TRBD1 (6 bases). This CDR3 comprises 15 residues. Trimming took off 3 bases at V and 7 bases at J, with 13 bases between the two ends. Germline CDR1 reads MNHEY; CDR2 reads SMNVEV (reference sequence). This CDR3 reads CASSFLDRFNSPLHF. The CDR3 DNA follows: TGTGCCAGCAGTTTCCTAGACAGGTTCAATTCACCCCTCCACTTT.

This clone was seen only a few times. The CDR3 loop reads CASRPTSGSLDEQFF. CDR3 bases: TGTGCCAGCAGGCCCACTAGCGGGAGTCTTGATGAGCAGTTCTTC. The rearrangement joins TRBV2 to TRBJ2-1; 11 nucleotides agree with TRBD2. The germline V gene encodes CDR1 SNHLY and CDR2 FYNNEI. V gave up 6 bases and J gave up 8 bases; unmatched junction bases: 9. The CDR3 is made up of 15 amino acids. The entire variable domain, with the rest obtained from reference TRBV2 and TRBJ2-1, is as follows: EPEVTQTPSHQVTQMGQEVILRCVPISNHLYFYWYRQILGQKVEFLVSFYNNEISEKSEIFDDQFSVERPDGSNFTLKIRSTKLEDSAMYFCASRPTSGSLDEQFFGPGTRLTVL.

In this sample, this clone turned up many times. V and J are TRBV6-1 and TRBJ2-2; maybe TRBD2 (5 bases). Trimming shortened V by 1 base and J by 4 bases, and 16 bases separated the two germline ends. The germline CDR1 and CDR2 sequences are MNHNS and SASEGT. The CDR3 length is 17 residues. The CDR3 sequence is CASSEGTGSAGTGELFF. The CDR3 DNA reads as TGTGCCAGCAGTGAAGGGACGGGCAGCGCGGGCACCGGGGAGCTGTTTTTT.